These 19 T cell receptor beta chains were sequenced from one sample in a study of blood T cell repertoires in COVID-19. Measured with immunoSEQ multiplex PCR; TCRdb has only the in-frame clones, and not every one. There are 200,000 to 300,000 clones in the sample; approximately 86% occur only once, and over 4% lies in the top ten. Source material: peripheral blood. The receptor source for this set is an older woman with COVID-19, enrolled during active disease.

The chain has TRBV3-1 (or the pseudogene TRBV3-2) and TRBJ2-7, with a tentative D call TRBD1 (6 bases). The CDR3 runs 16 residues. Trimming removed 3 bases at V and 3 bases at J, with 18 bases between. From germline, CDR1 is LGHDT and CDR2 YNNKEL (reference sequence). The CDR3 DNA is TGTGCCAGCAGCCACCCCTCCGGGTCAGGGGTCTACGAGCAGTACTTC. Translated: CASSHPSGSGVYEQYF.

V gene TRBV4-2 combines with J gene TRBJ1-4, with D possibly matching TRBD1 (5 bases). The CDR3 runs to 15 residues. The germline V and J ends were trimmed by 0 bases and 4 bases, with 9 bases remaining between them. Per the germline V gene, CDR1 is LGHNA and CDR2 is YNFKEQ. CDR3 region: CASSQDGAHNEKLFF. The CDR3 DNA follows: TGTGCCAGCAGCCAAGATGGGGCCCATAATGAAAAACTGTTTTTT.

This clone was recorded only once. The CDR3 nucleotides are TGTGCCAGCAGCGTAGGAACAGGGGATCGTCAGCCCCAGCATTTT. Protein product: CASSVGTGDRQPQHF. V usage is TRBV9 and J usage is TRBJ1-5, with TRBD1 matching over 7 bases. CDR3 length equals 15 residues. With V trimmed by 0 bases and J by 6 bases, 6 bases remained unmatched. Germline values: CDR1 SGDLS, CDR2 YYNGEE.

This clone was seen a handful of times. The chain links TRBV6-5 to TRBJ1-6; D not resolved. Germline assignment: CDR1 MNHEY and CDR2 SVGAGI. The CDR3 sequence is 14 residues long. Trimming removed 7 bases from V and 6 bases from J, with 13 bases in between. The CDR3 protein is CASTISHRNSPLHF. The CDR3 coding sequence is TGTGCCAGCACCATTAGCCACCGTAATTCACCCCTCCACTTT.

The chain links TRBV9 to TRBJ1-2; 9 bases match TRBD1. This CDR3 has 13 amino acids. CDR1 and CDR2 from the germline V gene are SGDLS and YYNGEE. The trim removed 5 bases at V and 7 bases at J, leaving 6 bases unmatched. CDR3 loop: CASRVDRGGGYTF. CDR3 nucleotide sequence: TGTGCCAGCAGAGTGGACAGGGGAGGTGGCTACACCTTC. The variable domain in full, with the rest retrieved from reference TRBV9 and TRBJ1-2, is DSGVTQTPKHLITATGQRVTLRCSPRSGDLSVYWYQQSLDQGLQFLIQYYNGEERAKGNILERFSAQQFPDLHSELNLSSLELGDSALYFCASRVDRGGGYTFGSGTRLTVV.

The chain carries TRBV19 and TRBJ2-1; TRBD2 matches 9 bases. The V gene's germline CDR1 is LNHDA and CDR2 SQIVND (reference sequence). V lost 5 bases to trimming and J lost 0 bases; unmatched junction nucleotides: 2. This CDR3 has 15 amino acids. CDR3 loop: CASSDSGSSYNEQFF. As DNA, the CDR3 is TGTGCCAGTAGTGATAGCGGGAGCTCCTACAATGAGCAGTTCTTC.

The V call is TRBV19, the J call TRBJ2-3; D gene unclear. The CDR3 is 13 residues long. Germline V lookup: CDR1 LNHDA, CDR2 SQIVND (reference sequence). Trimming took 0 bases from V and 4 from J, leaving 5 bases between them. The CDR3 loop reads CASSIERADTQYF. CDR3 DNA: TGTGCCAGTAGTATAGAGCGAGCAGATACGCAGTATTTT.

V is TRBV19 and J is TRBJ1-2; 8 bases map to TRBD1. This CDR3 region has 14 residues. Trimming removed 3 bases from V and 0 bases from J; junction bases left unmatched: 0. Germline-derived CDR1 and CDR2 are LNHDA and SQIVND (reference sequence). This CDR3 is CASSMTGANYGYTF. CDR3 DNA: TGTGCCAGTAGTATGACAGGGGCTAACTATGGCTACACCTTC.

The V gene is TRBV2, the J gene TRBJ1-2; 9 positions agree with TRBD1. Germline assignment: CDR1 SNHLY and CDR2 FYNNEI. This CDR3 has 15 amino acids. J gave up 4 bases and V 6 bases, and 9 bases lay outside the gene matches. DNA of the CDR3: TGTGCCAGCAGGGCCGGGACAGGGTTCGGCTATGGCTACACCTTC. Amino acid sequence: CASRAGTGFGYGYTF.

Remarks on this clone: At one of its ends the junction is not consistent with the germline gene, which may arise from a read error. The rearrangement joins TRBV7-3 to TRBJ2-1; 7 bases fit TRBD1. The CDR3 sequence is 15 residues long. Germline lookup yields CDR1 SGHTA and CDR2 FQGTGA. CDR3 in amino acids: CASSPRDSGNNEQFF. CDR3 bases: TGTGCCAGCAGCCCTCGGGACAGCGGAAACAATGAACAGTTCTTC.

The genes are TRBV6-2 or TRBV6-3 and TRBJ2-1, with D possibly matching TRBD2 (5 bases). V was cut by 2 bases and J by 9 bases, with 11 bases left in between. CDR3 length: 13 amino acids. CDR1 and CDR2 from the germline V gene are MNHEY and SVGEGT. The CDR3 bases are TGTGCCAGCAGTTACCCTAATCGGGGTGAGCAGTTCTTC. Translation gives CASSYPNRGEQFF.

V usage is TRBV3-1 (or the pseudogene TRBV3-2) and J usage is TRBJ2-7; D is uncertain. This CDR3 comprises 15 residues. Trimming cost V 1 base and J 0 bases, with 10 bases left between them. Germline CDR1 LGHDT, CDR2 YNNKEL (reference sequence). DNA of the CDR3: TGTGCCAGCAGCCAAGGAGACTGGAGCTCCTACGAGCAGTACTTC. Protein sequence: CASSQGDWSSYEQYF.

The V and J genes are TRBV7-8 and TRBJ1-2; no reliable D call. V lost 4 bases and J lost 0, with 9 bases in between. Germline CDR1 and CDR2: SGHVS and FQNEAQ. CDR3 length equals 14 residues. CDR3 protein: CASSSDMANYGYTF. CDR3 nucleotide sequence: TGTGCCAGCAGCTCAGACATGGCTAACTATGGCTACACCTTC. Full variable domain (outside the CDR3, taken from reference TRBV7-8 and TRBJ1-2): GAGVSQSPRYKVAKRGQDVALRCDPISGHVSLFWYQQALGQGPEFLTYFQNEAQLDKSGLPSDRFFAERPEGSVSTLKIQRTQQEDSAVYLCASSSDMANYGYTFGSGTRLTVV.

This clone was counted between two and nine times. The rearrangement links TRBV4-1 to TRBJ1-3, with D unresolved. CDR3 size: 16 residues. The V gene's germline CDR1 is MGHRA and CDR2 YSYEKL. Trimming pared 0 bases from V and 0 bases from J, leaving 9 bases between. The CDR3 coding sequence is TGCGCCAGCAGCCAAGAACCGGGATTCTCTGGAAACACCATATATTTT. Its translation is CASSQEPGFSGNTIYF.

V usage is TRBV5-4 and J usage is TRBJ1-4; 7 bases agree with TRBD1. This CDR3 is built from 16 residues. The ends lost 3 bases at V and 10 bases at J; junction bases unmatched: 15. Germline CDR1 reads SGHNT; CDR2 reads YYREEE (reference sequence). The CDR3 protein is CASSSVDRSNEGKLFF. CDR3 coding DNA: TGTGCCAGCAGCTCCGTGGACAGGTCCAACGAGGGAAAACTGTTTTTT.

The V and J genes are TRBV18 and TRBJ2-1, with 13 bases aligning to TRBD2. CDR1 is KGHSH and CDR2 is LQKENI in the germline V gene. The CDR3 consists of 16 residues. The J segment lost 9 bases and the V segment lost 0 bases, leaving 5 bases of the junction unmatched. CDR3 sequence reads: CASSPPGLAGVSEQFF. For the CDR3, the DNA is TGTGCCAGCTCACCACCCGGACTAGCGGGAGTGAGTGAGCAGTTCTTC.

The genes are TRBV7-9 and TRBJ1-2; 7 bases align to TRBD1. The germline V gene has CDR1 SEHNR and CDR2 FQNEAQ (reference sequence). V lost 5 bases to trimming and J lost 7 bases; unmatched junction nucleotides: 13. The CDR3 covers 15 residues. The CDR3 sequence is CASSPASTGTGGYTF. The CDR3 DNA reads as TGTGCCAGCAGCCCAGCCTCGACAGGGACCGGTGGCTACACCTTC.

This chain links TRBV18 with TRBJ1-1, with D possibly TRBD1 on 6 matching bases. Trimming shortened V by 1 base and J by 4 bases, and 10 bases separated the two germline ends. Germline CDR1 is KGHSH and CDR2 is LQKENI. The CDR3 is 14 residues long. CDR3 DNA sequence: TGTGCCAGCTCACCACAGGGGGATGGCACTGAAGCTTTCTTT. This encodes CASSPQGDGTEAFF.

This clone showed up just a few times. V gene TRBV19 combines with J gene TRBJ1-2; unclear D gene. This CDR3 is 12 amino acids long. V shed 5 bases and J shed 4 bases, with 8 bases lying between them. CDR1 LNHDA and CDR2 SQIVND come from the germline V gene (reference sequence). In DNA form, the CDR3 reads TGTGCCAGTAGTGCGGTCGGCTATGGCTACACCTTC. Its protein product is CASSAVGYGYTF.